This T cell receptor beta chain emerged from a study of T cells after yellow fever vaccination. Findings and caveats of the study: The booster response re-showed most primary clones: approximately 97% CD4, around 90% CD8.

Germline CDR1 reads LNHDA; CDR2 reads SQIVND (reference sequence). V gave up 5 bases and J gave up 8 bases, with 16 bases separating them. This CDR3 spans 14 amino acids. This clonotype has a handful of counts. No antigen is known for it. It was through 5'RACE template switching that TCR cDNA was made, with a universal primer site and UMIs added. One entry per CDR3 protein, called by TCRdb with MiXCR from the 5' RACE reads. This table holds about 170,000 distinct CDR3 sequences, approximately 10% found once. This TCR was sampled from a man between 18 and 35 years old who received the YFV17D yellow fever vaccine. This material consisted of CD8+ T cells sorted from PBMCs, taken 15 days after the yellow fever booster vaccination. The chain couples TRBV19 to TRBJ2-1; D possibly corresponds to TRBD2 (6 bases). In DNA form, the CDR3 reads TGTGCCAGTAGTCCCTTTGGGACTCACCATGAGCAGTTCTTC. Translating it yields CASSPFGTHHEQFF.